This T cell receptor (beta chain) was found in a study of cytomegalovirus exposure and HLA in healthy donors. General study findings and limits: Later on, a genetic analysis was performed. It linked a missense variant in DCLRE1C with V- and J-gene trimming of TCR beta.

CDR3 length: 15 residues. Looked up from germline, CDR1 is MNHEY and CDR2 is SMNVEV (reference sequence). V was clipped by 5 bases and J by 5 bases; unmatched bases: 6. The PCR was carried out with 60 Vbeta primers and 13 Jbeta primers. Assay: immunoSEQ multiplex PCR; the TCRdb copy retains only in-frame clones and omits some. Of some 120,000 clones in the sample, about three quarters are singletons; the top ten hold more than 3%. Comments on this clone: Its antigen remains unknown.

The origin of this receptor is a man younger than 45 in good health and CMV-seronegative. The sample taken for sequencing was PBMCs. The rearrangement joins TRBV27 to TRBJ1-4; 9 bases fit TRBD1. CDR3 loop: CASSLRDRANEKLFF. CDR3 DNA sequence: TGTGCCAGCAGTCTCCGGGACAGGGCCAATGAAAAACTGTTTTTT.